This TCR beta chain was found in a study of identical twins. Whole-study results and caveats: With abundant cord blood beta clonotypes, insertions were fewer; memory repertoires showed no such pattern. Excess twin sharing in beta out-of-frame sequences was weaker.

Each CDR3 protein gets one entry after TCRdb re-called the 5' RACE reads with MiXCR. Seen here are about 530,000 distinct CDR3 sequences, roughly 15% observed once, and the top ten hold around 0.4%. Trimming removed 3 bases from V and 0 bases from J; junction bases left unmatched: 6. CDR3 length equals 16 residues. In germline, CDR1 is KGHSH, CDR2 LQKENI. The table lists this clonotype with a few counts. Its antigen is still unknown. These data also featured in a second study, about yellow fever vaccine responses in identical twins.

Sequences were obtained from CD4+ T cells sorted from blood. V and J are TRBV18 and TRBJ2-7; the match to TRBD2 covers 9 bases. The receptor was derived from a woman between 18 and 29 years old in good health. CDR3 DNA: TGTGCCAGCTCACCCCAGGGTAGCGGGAGCTCCTACGAGCAGTACTTC. It yields the protein CASSPQGSGSSYEQYF.